These T cell receptor beta chains were read from a single sample in a study of OX40 agonist ivuxolimab in advanced cancers. Sequenced by immunoSEQ multiplex PCR; TCRdb stores in-frame clones only, minus some. This table holds approximately 72,000 clones, about 91% found once. The sequences come from CD4+ or CD8+ T cells sorted from blood, collected in a trial of the OX40 agonist ivuxolimab. The source is an adult with an advanced solid tumor such as melanoma, head and neck, liver or kidney cancer. The CDR3 runs from the conserved cysteine through the conserved F or W. A D gene is named only where the DNA matches it firmly. The listing skips clone size in some rows; elsewhere it reads once, few, many or a size class.

abundance	j_gene	v_gene	d_gene	CDR3aa	CDR3nt
.	TRBJ2-7	TRBV18	.	CASSPRAGGSYEQYF	TGTGCCAGCTCACCAAGGGCCGGGGGCTCCTACGAGCAGTACTTC
once	TRBJ2-7	TRBV7-9	.	CASSLENSYEQYF	TGTGCCAGCAGCTTAGAAAACAGCTACGAGCAGTACTTC
.	TRBJ2-3	TRBV5-1	TRBD2	CASSVRTSGGTSTDTQYF	TGCGCCAGCAGCGTAAGGACTAGCGGGGGGACTAGCACAGATACGCAGTATTTT
.	TRBJ1-1	TRBV6-1	TRBD1	CASRRDRDLEAFF	TGTGCCAGCAGGAGGGACAGGGACCTTGAAGCTTTCTTT
.	TRBJ2-4	TRBV7-9	.	CASSFEGSRGKNIQYF	TGTGCCAGCAGCTTCGAGGGGAGCAGGGGAAAAAACATTCAGTACTTC
.	TRBJ2-7	TRBV7-2	.	CASSLVTAAYEQYF	TGTGCCAGCAGCTTAGTGACAGCAGCCTACGAGCAGTACTTC
.	TRBJ1-6	TRBV2	.	CASSSQGNSPLHF	TGTGCCAGCAGTAGCCAGGGTAATTCACCCCTCCACTTT
.	TRBJ2-7	TRBV7-2	TRBD2	CASSSTGLAGDYEQYF	TGTGCCAGCAGCTCAACCGGACTAGCGGGTGATTACGAGCAGTACTTC
.	TRBJ2-5	TRBV7-6	TRBD1	CASSATGKGRETQYF	TGTGCCAGCAGCGCGACAGGGAAGGGTCGGGAGACCCAGTACTTC
.	TRBJ2-5	TRBV10-3	.	CAISGSQETQYF	TGTGCCATCAGTGGTAGCCAAGAGACCCAGTACTTC
.	TRBJ2-2	TRBV11-2	.	CASSSASANTGELFF	TGTGCCAGCAGCTCCGCTAGCGCGAACACCGGGGAGCTGTTTTTT
.	TRBJ1-5	TRBV28	.	CASTATWGSGVRSNQPQHF	TGTGCCAGCACCGCGACCTGGGGGAGCGGGGTTCGTAGCAATCAGCCCCAGCATTTT
.	TRBJ1-5	TRBV28	.	CASSGPRGQVQPQHF	TGTGCCAGCAGTGGCCCCCGGGGGCAGGTTCAGCCCCAGCATTTT
.	TRBJ2-2	TRBV13	.	CASSPTWSQGNTGELFF	TGTGCCAGCAGCCCCACCTGGAGCCAGGGGAACACCGGGGAGCTGTTTTTT
.	TRBJ2-7	TRBV6-5	.	CASSPLGPPYEQYF	TGTGCCAGCAGCCCGTTGGGGCCTCCCTACGAGCAGTACTTC
.	TRBJ1-4	TRBV4-2	.	CASSHWGEKLFF	TGTGCCAGCAGCCACTGGGGGGAAAAACTGTTTTTT
.	TRBJ1-2	TRBV7-2	TRBD1	CASSLELGRGYGYTF	TGTGCCAGCAGCTTAGAGTTGGGCAGGGGGTATGGCTACACCTTC
.	TRBJ2-7	TRBV5-6	.	CASSLNYEQYF	TGTGCCAGCAGCCTTAACTACGAGCAGTACTTC
.	TRBJ2-5	TRBV5-4	.	CASSLEVQETQYF	TGTGCCAGCAGCTTGGAGGTTCAAGAGACCCAGTACTTC
.	TRBJ1-4	TRBV28	.	CASRLGRFNEKLFF	TGTGCCAGCAGGTTAGGACGATTTAATGAAAAACTGTTTTTT
.	TRBJ2-1	TRBV18	TRBD2	CASSPKGLAGGAGNEQFF	TGTGCCAGCTCACCTAAGGGACTAGCGGGAGGGGCCGGCAATGAGCAGTTCTTC
once	TRBJ2-1	TRBV7-2	.	CASSPRSDVEQFF	TGTGCCAGCAGCCCCCGGAGCGACGTTGAGCAGTTCTTC
.	TRBJ1-5	TRBV5-1	.	CASSLSGMGLGQPQHF	TGCGCCAGCAGCTTGTCGGGTATGGGTTTGGGGCAGCCCCAGCATTTT
.	TRBJ2-7	TRBV28	.	CASSKGREYEQYF	TGTGCCAGCAGTAAGGGACGGGAATACGAGCAGTACTTC
.	TRBJ2-1	TRBV5-1	.	CASSLITPLKGLAHSYNEQFF	TGCGCCAGCAGCTTGATCACCCCTCTCAAGGGATTGGCCCACTCCTACAATGAGCAGTTCTTC
.	TRBJ2-1	TRBV15	TRBD2	CATRVTAGGNNEQFF	TGTGCCACCAGGGTAACAGCGGGAGGTAACAATGAGCAGTTCTTC
.	TRBJ1-3	TRBV12-2	.	CASRRGQGGGNTIYF	TGTGCAAGTCGTAGGGGACAGGGAGGTGGAAACACCATATATTTT
.	TRBJ2-6	TRBV6-5	.	CASSYSWTGANVLTF	TGTGCCAGCAGTTACTCGTGGACCGGGGCCAACGTCCTGACTTTC
.	TRBJ2-2	TRBV6-6	.	CASSPQGPGELFF	TGTGCCAGCAGTCCACAGGGACCCGGGGAGCTGTTTTTT
.	TRBJ2-7	TRBV5-1	TRBD1	CASSELQTGGEQYF	TGCGCCAGCAGCGAACTCCAGACAGGGGGCGAGCAGTACTTC
.	TRBJ1-5	TRBV25-1	.	CASSEWTGQGIDQPQHF	TGTGCCAGCAGTGAATGGACGGGGCAGGGGATAGATCAGCCCCAGCATTTT
.	TRBJ1-1	TRBV7-6	.	CTSSFGRNTEAFF	TGTACCAGCAGCTTCGGCAGAAACACTGAAGCTTTCTTT
.	TRBJ1-5	TRBV4-1	.	CASSQGSSDNQPQHF	TGCGCCAGCAGCCAAGGGTCGTCCGACAATCAGCCCCAGCATTTT
.	TRBJ2-2	TRBV18	.	CASSRTHRDGHLFF	TGTGCCAGCTCACGCACTCACCGGGACGGCCACTTGTTTTTT
once	TRBJ1-2	TRBV18	TRBD1	CASSPQGQGGDGYTF	TGTGCCAGCTCACCCCAGGGACAGGGAGGCGATGGCTACACCTTC
.	TRBJ2-1	TRBV6-5	TRBD2	CASLPSGSYNEQFF	TGTGCCAGCCTACCTAGCGGGAGCTACAATGAGCAGTTCTTC
.	TRBJ1-1	TRBV5-6	TRBD1	CASSLAGTGNTEAFF	TGTGCCAGCAGCTTGGCCGGGACAGGGAACACTGAAGCTTTCTTT
few	TRBJ1-5	TRBV5-1	.	CATHRSGYGNQPQHF	TGCGCCACCCATCGCTCAGGATATGGCAATCAGCCCCAGCATTTT
.	TRBJ2-1	TRBV6-4	TRBD2	CASSPMGLAGVEQFF	TGTGCCAGCAGTCCCATGGGACTAGCGGGAGTTGAGCAGTTCTTC
.	TRBJ1-2	TRBV19	TRBD1	CASSYPGQQNYGYTF	TGTGCCAGTAGTTACCCGGGACAGCAGAACTATGGCTACACCTTC
.	TRBJ1-2	TRBV18	.	CASSPDGYYGYTF	TGTGCCAGCTCACCTGACGGGTACTATGGCTACACCTTC
.	TRBJ1-1	TRBV6-5	.	CASSYQTGAFF	TGTGCCAGCAGTTATCAGACGGGAGCTTTCTTT
.	TRBJ2-5	TRBV6-5	.	CASSYGSLPRETQYF	TGTGCCAGCAGTTACGGGTCCCTTCCCCGGGAGACCCAGTACTTC
.	TRBJ1-5	TRBV7-8	TRBD1	CASSLGRGQGGQPQHF	TGTGCCAGCAGCTTAGGCCGAGGACAGGGAGGGCAGCCCCAGCATTTT
.	TRBJ2-7	TRBV6-5	.	CASSSAGTYEQYF	TGTGCCAGCAGTTCGGCGGGGACCTACGAGCAGTACTTC
.	TRBJ1-2	TRBV28	TRBD1	CASSPGDRENGYTF	TGTGCCAGCAGTCCTGGGGACAGGGAAAATGGCTACACCTTC
.	TRBJ1-4	TRBV9	.	CASSVGGTTDEKLFF	TGTGCCAGCAGCGTGGGGGGGACAACGGATGAAAAACTGTTTTTT
.	TRBJ1-5	TRBV5-6	.	CASSLFGRGNQPQHF	TGTGCCAGCAGCTTGTTCGGCAGGGGTAATCAGCCCCAGCATTTT
.	TRBJ2-1	TRBV11-3	.	CASSLGPGAEQFF	TGTGCCAGCAGCTTGGGACCCGGGGCTGAGCAGTTCTTC
.	TRBJ1-2	TRBV7-9	.	CASSFSERFYGYTF	TGTGCCAGCAGCTTTTCAGAGCGGTTCTATGGCTACACCTTC
.	TRBJ2-3	TRBV27	.	CASSLIAELPSTDTQYF	TGTGCCAGCAGTTTAATTGCGGAACTTCCTAGCACAGATACGCAGTATTTT
once	TRBJ2-1	TRBV6-6	TRBD1	CASSDAGTGRNEQFF	TGTGCCAGCAGTGATGCCGGGACAGGTCGCAATGAGCAGTTCTTC
.	TRBJ1-6	TRBV28	.	CASTLSGNSPLHF	TGTGCCAGCACCCTTTCGGGGAATTCACCCCTCCACTTT
.	TRBJ2-3	TRBV6-6	.	CASSPGDTQYF	TGTGCCAGCAGCCCTGGAGATACGCAGTATTTT